This passage covers 30 T cell receptor beta chains from one sample sequenced in a study of blood T cell repertoires in COVID-19. The protocol was immunoSEQ multiplex PCR, while the TCRdb copy is restricted to in-frame clones and leaves out a portion. Of about 350,000 clones in the sample, around nine tenths are singletons; the top ten hold 5.5% to 7.5%. The specimen was peripheral blood. The source is a woman in her 70s with COVID-19, enrolled during active disease.

The CDR3 nucleotides read TGTGCCAGCAGCCCGAGTCAGGGGATTTCACCCCTCCACTTT. As protein: CASSPSQGISPLHF. The V call is TRBV28, the J call TRBJ1-6; a possible D gene is TRBD1 (6 bases). CDR3 length: 14 amino acids. Germline V gene lookup returns CDR1 MDHEN and CDR2 SYDVKM. Trimming took 6 bases from V and 9 from J, leaving 15 bases between them.

The V call is TRBV15, the J call TRBJ2-1, with no clear D. The CDR3 length is 12 residues. Trimming pared 0 bases from V and 9 bases from J, leaving 6 bases between. Germline V gene data show CDR1 as LNHNV and CDR2 as YYDKDF (reference sequence). CDR3 in DNA: TGTGCCACCAGCAGAGATAGGAGTGAGCAGTTCTTC. Translation: CATSRDRSEQFF. Filled out from reference TRBV15 and TRBJ2-1, the complete variable domain reads DAMVIQNPRYQVTQFGKPVTLSCSQTLNHNVMYWYQQKSSQAPKLLFHYYDKDFNNEADTPDNFQSRRPNTSFCFLDIRSPGLGDTAMYLCATSRDRSEQFFGPGTRLTVL.

This chain connects TRBV7-9 to TRBJ1-5; the D gene is possibly TRBD1 (5 bases). The V end lost 2 bases, the J end lost 4 bases, and 12 bases lay between the germline ends. This CDR3 spans 15 amino acids. From germline, CDR1 is SEHNR and CDR2 FQNEAQ (reference sequence). CDR3 sequence: CASSLNSQGNQPQHF. The CDR3 nucleotides read TGTGCCAGCAGCTTAAACAGCCAGGGAAATCAGCCCCAGCATTTT.

This clone has at least ten counts. This chain connects TRBV11-2 to TRBJ1-2; TRBD1 aligns across 8 bases. The CDR3 is 16 amino acids. The V gene end was trimmed by 5 bases and the J gene end by 8 bases; junction bases not matched to a gene: 16. CDR1 SGHAT and CDR2 FQNNGV come from the germline V gene. The CDR3 protein is CASSPLAGGRGEGYTF. The CDR3 nucleotides read TGTGCCAGCAGCCCCCTGGCAGGGGGCCGGGGAGAGGGCTACACCTTC.

J is TRBJ1-3 and V is TRBV7-3; 8 bases are a match to TRBD1. CDR3 length: 19 residues. Trimming cost V 1 base and J 0 bases; bases outside gene matches: 11. CDR1 and CDR2 (germline): SGHTA, FQGTGA. The CDR3 DNA reads TGTGCCAGCAGCTTAAATCCTAGTTTTGGGACAGGCTCTGGAAACACCATATATTTT. This encodes CASSLNPSFGTGSGNTIYF.

V is TRBV5-1 and J is TRBJ1-2; D unclear. V was clipped by 0 bases and J by 4 bases, with 7 bases between them. The germline gives CDR1 SGHRS, CDR2 YFSETQ. There are 13 residues in the CDR3. CDR3 protein: CASSLELPYGYTF. As DNA, the CDR3 is TGCGCCAGCAGCTTGGAACTCCCCTATGGCTACACCTTC.

For the CDR3, the DNA is TGTGCCAGCAGTTTAGGACGCAGGGAGCAGTTCTTC. Its protein product is CASSLGRREQFF. This chain links TRBV12-3 or TRBV12-4 with TRBJ2-1; D remains unclear. There are 12 residues in the CDR3. V dropped 1 base and J dropped 10 bases, with 8 bases sitting between them.

This chain joins TRBV13 and TRBJ1-2, with TRBD1 identical over 9 bases. V gave up 4 bases and J gave up 6 bases; unmatched junction bases: 6. From germline, CDR1 is PRHDT and CDR2 FYEKMQ (reference sequence). The CDR3 has 14 amino acids. The CDR3 is CASSSSDRGDGYTF. As DNA, the CDR3 is TGTGCCAGCAGCTCCTCCGACAGGGGGGATGGCTACACCTTC.

This rearrangement joins TRBV11-2 to TRBJ2-1; 8 bases line up with TRBD2. The CDR3 extends over 16 amino acids. With V trimmed by 5 bases and J by 6 bases, 12 bases remained unmatched. Germline assignment: CDR1 SGHAT and CDR2 FQNNGV. In DNA form, the CDR3 reads TGTGCCAGCAGCGACACTACCGGGGGGGGGAGCAATGAGCAGTTCTTC. This gives the protein CASSDTTGGGSNEQFF.

The chain couples TRBV23-1 to TRBJ1-1; TRBD1 is a possible D gene (6 bases). TRBV23-1 is an ORF for which the function is uncertain. This CDR3 comprises 14 residues. The ends were cut back, 2 bases at V and 3 bases at J, with 10 bases in the middle. CDR3 in amino acids: CASSQQGFDTEAFF. CDR3 bases: TGCGCCAGCAGTCAACAGGGGTTCGACACTGAAGCTTTCTTT.

This clone was seen once. This chain joins TRBV21-1 and TRBJ2-1; TRBD1 is taken as the D call from the table, unchecked against the DNA. TRBV21-1 is recorded as a pseudogene. The CDR3 extends over 18 amino acids. CDR3: CASSKLADRATLLKGQFF. The DNA for the CDR3 is TGTGCCAGCAGCAAATTGGCCGACAGGGCAACTCTCTTAAAGGGGCAGTTCTTC.

This rearrangement joins TRBV7-9 to TRBJ2-7; possibly TRBD1 for D (6 bases). This CDR3 comprises 15 residues. Germline V gives CDR1 SEHNR, CDR2 FQNEAQ (reference sequence). V lost 5 bases and J 3 bases, leaving 17 bases between the germline ends. CDR3 protein: CASSQQQGLGYEQYF. CDR3 bases: TGTGCCAGCAGCCAACAACAGGGTTTGGGCTACGAGCAGTACTTC. Full variable domain (outside the CDR3, taken from reference TRBV7-9 and TRBJ2-7): DTGVSQNPRHKITKRGQNVTFRCDPISEHNRLYWYRQTLGQGPEFLTYFQNEAQLEKSRLLSDRFSAERPKGSFSTLEIQRTEQGDSAMYLCASSQQQGLGYEQYFGPGTRLTVT.

This clone was observed at least ten times. The chain joins TRBV6-2 or TRBV6-3 to TRBJ1-5; 7 bases are shared with TRBD1. There are 17 residues in the CDR3. Germline loops: CDR1 MNHEY, CDR2 SVGEGT. Losses at the gene ends were 0 bases for V and 2 bases for J; bases not matched to a gene: 7. CDR3 protein: CASSYSSRGFGNQPQHF. In nucleotides, the CDR3 is TGTGCCAGCAGTTACTCTAGCAGGGGGTTTGGCAATCAGCCCCAGCATTTT.

The J gene is TRBJ1-2, the V gene TRBV30; 9 positions match TRBD1. The CDR3 consists of 13 residues. Germline loops: CDR1 GTSNPN, CDR2 SVGIG (reference sequence). V dropped 5 bases and J dropped 4; count of bases not matched to a gene: 5. CDR3 sequence: CAWSDRGAYGYTF. DNA of the CDR3: TGTGCCTGGTCGGACAGGGGCGCCTATGGCTACACCTTC.

This rearrangement joins TRBV18 to TRBJ1-1; D is possibly TRBD1 (5 bases). Deletions cut 5 bases from V and 5 bases from J, with 12 bases between. CDR3 length: 13 residues. Per germline, CDR1 KGHSH and CDR2 LQKENI. The CDR3 sequence is CASSERDRTEAFF. CDR3 in DNA: TGTGCCAGCTCAGAGAGAGACAGAACTGAAGCTTTCTTT.

The J gene is TRBJ1-1, the V gene TRBV11-3; perhaps TRBD1 as D (6 bases). Germline V gene sequence: CDR1 SGHNT, CDR2 YENEEA. The CDR3 spans 16 residues. V was shortened by 0 bases and J by 5 bases, with 16 bases between the two germline ends. CDR3 nucleotides: TGTGCCAGCAGCTTAGAGACCCCAGGGGTAGAGACTGAAGCTTTCTTT. Protein product: CASSLETPGVETEAFF. Drawing the rest from reference TRBV11-3 and TRBJ1-1, the complete variable domain is EAGVVQSPRYKIIEKKQPVAFWCNPISGHNTLYWYLQNLGQGPELLIRYENEEAVDDSQLPKDRFSAERLKGVDSTLKIQPAELGDSAVYLCASSLETPGVETEAFFGQGTRLTVV.

The V and J genes are TRBV20-1 and TRBJ1-5, with 8 bases matching TRBD1. V lost 3 bases to trimming and J lost 5 bases; unmatched junction nucleotides: 15. Germline V gene lookup returns CDR1 DFQATT and CDR2 SNEGSKA (reference sequence). This CDR3 has 17 amino acids. This CDR3 reads CSASKSSGTGSDQPQHF. CDR3 in DNA: TGCAGTGCTAGTAAATCCTCCGGGACAGGCTCAGATCAGCCCCAGCATTTT.

V and J are TRBV7-9 and TRBJ1-1; D is unresolved. The ends were cut back, 0 bases at V and 6 bases at J, with 11 bases in the middle. This CDR3 is built from 14 residues. CDR1 and CDR2 from the germline V gene are SEHNR and FQNEAQ (reference sequence). The CDR3 is CASSLAVGGSEAFF. The CDR3 region has the DNA TGTGCCAGCAGCTTAGCGGTTGGAGGGTCTGAAGCTTTCTTT.

V and J are TRBV5-1 and TRBJ2-2; 9 positions agree with TRBD2. Unmatched junction bases numbered 10, after V lost 4 bases and J lost 6 bases. Germline values: CDR1 SGHRS, CDR2 YFSETQ. The CDR3 covers 16 residues. CDR3 nucleotide sequence: TGCGCCAGCAGCCAAAGCGGGGGGCAGATATCCGGGGAGCTGTTTTTT. Its translation is CASSQSGGQISGELFF.

A few counts support this clone. The CDR3 sequence is CASSPYWASYEQYF. CDR3 DNA: TGTGCCAGCAGTCCGTATTGGGCTTCCTACGAGCAGTACTTC. The J gene is TRBJ2-7, the V gene TRBV14; D unclear. Between the trimmed V and J ends, which lost 6 bases and 1 base, there was a span of 13 bases. The CDR3 sequence is 14 residues long. CDR1 and CDR2 from the germline V gene are SGHDN and FVKESK.

The CDR3 coding sequence is TGTGCCAGTAGAGGGACAGGGGGACAAGAGACCCAGTACTTC. It codes for CASRGTGGQETQYF. This chain joins TRBV19 and TRBJ2-5; 11 nucleotides line up with TRBD1. CDR1 is LNHDA, CDR2 SQIVND, per germline (reference sequence). CDR3 length: 14 amino acids. The trim removed 6 bases at V and 2 bases at J, leaving 2 bases unmatched.

The chain uses TRBV18 and TRBJ1-1; 7 bases line up with TRBD1. Germline lookup yields CDR1 KGHSH and CDR2 LQKENI. The CDR3 consists of 13 residues. J lost 5 bases, V lost 0 bases, and 0 bases had no gene match. The CDR3 reads CASSPPGQTEAFF. The CDR3 DNA reads TGTGCCAGCTCACCACCGGGACAGACTGAAGCTTTCTTT.

This rearrangement joins TRBV18 to TRBJ1-2; 9 nucleotides agree with TRBD1. The J segment lost 7 bases and the V segment lost 3 bases, leaving 9 bases of the junction unmatched. CDR1 and CDR2 from the germline V gene are KGHSH and LQKENI. The length of the CDR3 is 15 residues. The DNA of the CDR3 is TGTGCCAGCTCACCGCGGGACAGGGTCGTAGGTGGCTACACCTTC. As protein: CASSPRDRVVGGYTF.

V is TRBV4-1 and J is TRBJ1-1; D perhaps matches TRBD1 (5 bases). Deletions cut 0 bases from V and 5 bases from J, with 22 bases between. The CDR3 has 18 amino acids. Germline V CDR1 and CDR2: MGHRA, YSYEKL. CDR3 sequence reads: CASSQDYHRQREDTEAFF. DNA for the CDR3: TGCGCCAGCAGCCAAGATTATCACCGACAGCGGGAAGATACTGAAGCTTTCTTT.

The chain recombines TRBV4-2 with TRBJ2-2, with D possibly matching TRBD2 (6 bases). Germline loops: CDR1 LGHNA, CDR2 YNFKEQ. The V gene lost 2 bases and the J gene lost 5 bases, with 12 bases spanning the gap. The CDR3 covers 15 residues. The CDR3 nucleotides read TGTGCCAGCAGCCAACCGGGGGAGAGGACCGGGGAGCTGTTTTTT. Translating it yields CASSQPGERTGELFF.

The J gene is TRBJ1-2, the V gene TRBV27; D might be TRBD1 (5 bases). The germline gives CDR1 MNHEY, CDR2 SMNVEV (reference sequence). V lost 8 bases and J lost 1, with 20 bases in between. There are 16 residues in the CDR3. The CDR3 nucleotides read TGTGCCAGCCGTAACCGCGGAGGGGCGGTTAACTATGGCTACACCTTC. Translated: CASRNRGGAVNYGYTF.

The chain recombines TRBV4-1 with TRBJ2-2; TRBD2 is a possible D gene (5 bases). CDR3 size: 16 residues. Germline V CDR1 and CDR2: MGHRA, YSYEKL. Trimming cost V 2 bases and J 1 base, with 11 bases left between them. Here the CDR3 reads CASSQLVGGNTGELFF. The CDR3 DNA reads TGCGCCAGCAGCCAATTAGTAGGAGGGAACACCGGGGAGCTGTTTTTT.

The CDR3 region is CASSDGEGEQYF. In DNA form, the CDR3 reads TGTGCCAGCAGTGATGGGGAGGGAGAGCAGTACTTC. This chain uses TRBV6-1 with TRBJ2-7; 7 bases align to TRBD2. Germline V gene data show CDR1 as MNHNS and CDR2 as SASEGT. The CDR3 has 12 residues. With V trimmed by 3 bases and J by 7 bases, 3 bases remained unmatched.

This sequence joins TRBV2 and TRBJ1-5; the D gene is possibly TRBD1 (5 bases). Germline V lookup: CDR1 SNHLY, CDR2 FYNNEI. The CDR3 length is 15 residues. Trimming removed 6 bases at V and 5 bases at J, with 17 bases between. CDR3 region: CASRVGGARDQPQHF. The CDR3 DNA reads TGTGCCAGCAGGGTTGGAGGGGCGCGGGATCAGCCCCAGCATTTT.

The chain is built from TRBV30 and TRBJ2-7; weak D call: TRBD2 (5 bases). CDR1 and CDR2 (germline): GTSNPN, SVGIG (reference sequence). V lost 7 bases and J lost 2, with 24 bases in between. The CDR3 is 16 residues long. CDR3 DNA sequence: TGTGCCTCAGGTACTGGGGAGCGGCAGGCTCCCTACGAGCAGTACTTC. This sequence encodes CASGTGERQAPYEQYF. The variable domain in full, completed from reference TRBV30 and TRBJ2-7, reads SQTIHQWPATLVQPVGSPLSLECTVEGTSNPNLYWYRQAAGRGLQLLFYSVGIGQISSEVPQNLSASRPQDRQFILSSKKLLLSDSGFYLCASGTGERQAPYEQYFGPGTRLTVT.